The clone carrying this T cell receptor (beta chain) appeared many times. Antigen unknown. The record originates from a study of T cell responses to AZD1222 COVID-19 vaccine. Findings and limits, study-wide: A rise in Spike-specific TCR breadth and depth followed two AZD1222 doses.

J was trimmed by 5 bases and V by 7 bases; bases with no gene match: 7. Germline values: CDR1 SNHLY, CDR2 FYNNEI. This CDR3 region has 14 residues. The repertoire was sequenced with immunoSEQ multiplex PCR; TCRdb's copy has only in-frame clones and lacks some. Of 130,000 to 150,000 clones in the sample, about nine tenths were seen once. Second-dose intervals near 4 or 12 weeks were combined. J is TRBJ2-3 and V is TRBV2; TRBD2 agrees at 9 bases. The sequence derives from an adult who received the AZD1222 COVID-19 vaccine. The sequenced sample was peripheral blood, obtained 28 days after the second AZD1222 dose. The CDR3 nucleotides read TGTGCCAGCATAGGCCTAGCGGGACTAGATACGCAGTATTTT. Its protein is CASIGLAGLDTQYF.